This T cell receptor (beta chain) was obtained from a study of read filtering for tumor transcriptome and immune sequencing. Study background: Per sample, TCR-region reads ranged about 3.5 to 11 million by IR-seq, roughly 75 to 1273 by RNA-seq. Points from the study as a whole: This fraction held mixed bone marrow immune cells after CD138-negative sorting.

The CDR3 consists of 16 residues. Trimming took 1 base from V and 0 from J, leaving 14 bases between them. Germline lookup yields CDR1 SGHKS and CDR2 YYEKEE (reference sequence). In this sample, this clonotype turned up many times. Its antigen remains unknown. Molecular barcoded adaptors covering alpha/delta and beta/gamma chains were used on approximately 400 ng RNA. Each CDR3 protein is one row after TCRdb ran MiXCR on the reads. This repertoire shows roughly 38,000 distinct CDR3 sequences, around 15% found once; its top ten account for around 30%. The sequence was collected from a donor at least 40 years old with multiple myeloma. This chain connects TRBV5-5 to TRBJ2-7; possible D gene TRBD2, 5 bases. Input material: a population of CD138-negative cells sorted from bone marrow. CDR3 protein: CASSLIGRGDSYEQYF. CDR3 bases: TGTGCCAGCAGCTTGATCGGTCGGGGAGACTCCTACGAGCAGTACTTC.